This T cell receptor (beta chain) came from a study of T cells in Graves' hyperthyroidism and ophthalmopathy. The CDR3 has 14 residues. Germline V gene data show CDR1 as DFQATT and CDR2 as SNEGSKA (reference sequence). V shed 2 bases and J shed 4 bases, with 12 bases lying between them. From RNA transcripts, TCR beta CDR3 regions were amplified. HTBI primers were employed in a first-round RT-PCR of the TCR CDR3. TCRdb fed the multiplex PCR reads into MiXCR, producing one record per CDR3 protein. This table has hundreds of thousands of distinct CDR3 sequences, 13% to 15% appearing once. This clonotype was observed at least ten times.

This chain links TRBV20-1 with TRBJ2-1; the D is unclear. Sequencing was performed on blood. The source is a woman aged 45-59 years with Graves' ophthalmopathy. The CDR3 nucleotides are TGCAGTGCTAGACCTACATATACTTACAATGAGCAGTTCTTC. Encoded protein: CSARPTYTYNEQFF.